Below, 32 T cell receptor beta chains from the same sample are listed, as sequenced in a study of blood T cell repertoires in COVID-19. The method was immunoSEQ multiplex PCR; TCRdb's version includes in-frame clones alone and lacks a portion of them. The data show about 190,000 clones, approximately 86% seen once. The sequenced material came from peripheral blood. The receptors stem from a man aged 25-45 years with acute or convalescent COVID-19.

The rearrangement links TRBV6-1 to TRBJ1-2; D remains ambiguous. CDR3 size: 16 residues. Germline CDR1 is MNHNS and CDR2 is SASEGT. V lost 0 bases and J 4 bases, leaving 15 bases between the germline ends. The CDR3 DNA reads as TGTGCCAGCAGTGAAGCCCTAGTGACTGACCGCTATGGCTACACCTTC. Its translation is CASSEALVTDRYGYTF.

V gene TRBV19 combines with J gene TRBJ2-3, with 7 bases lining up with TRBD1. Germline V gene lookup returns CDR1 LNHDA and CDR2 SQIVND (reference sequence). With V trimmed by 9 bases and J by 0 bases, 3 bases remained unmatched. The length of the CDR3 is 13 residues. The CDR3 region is CASLGQSTDTQYF. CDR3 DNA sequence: TGTGCCAGCCTGGGACAGAGCACAGATACGCAGTATTTT.

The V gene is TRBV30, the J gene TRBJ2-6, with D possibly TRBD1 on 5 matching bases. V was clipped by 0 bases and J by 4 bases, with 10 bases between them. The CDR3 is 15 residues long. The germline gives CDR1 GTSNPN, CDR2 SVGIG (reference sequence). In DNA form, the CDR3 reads TGTGCCTGGAGTGTAGGGGTTGCCGGGGCCAACGTCCTGACTTTC. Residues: CAWSVGVAGANVLTF. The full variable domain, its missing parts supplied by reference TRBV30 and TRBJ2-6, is SQTIHQWPATLVQPVGSPLSLECTVEGTSNPNLYWYRQAAGRGLQLLFYSVGIGQISSEVPQNLSASRPQDRQFILSSKKLLLSDSGFYLCAWSVGVAGANVLTFGAGSRLTVL.

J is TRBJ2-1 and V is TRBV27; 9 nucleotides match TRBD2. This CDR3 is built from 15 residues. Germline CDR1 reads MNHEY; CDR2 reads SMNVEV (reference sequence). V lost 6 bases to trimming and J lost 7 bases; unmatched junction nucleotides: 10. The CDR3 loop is CASRAGLAGMNEQFF. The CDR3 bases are TGTGCCAGCAGGGCAGGGCTAGCGGGAATGAATGAGCAGTTCTTC.

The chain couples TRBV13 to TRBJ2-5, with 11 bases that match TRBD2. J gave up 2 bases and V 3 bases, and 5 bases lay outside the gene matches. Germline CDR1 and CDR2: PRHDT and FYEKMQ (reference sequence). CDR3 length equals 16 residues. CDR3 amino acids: CASSFKTSGVQETQYF. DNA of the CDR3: TGTGCCAGCAGCTTTAAGACTAGCGGGGTGCAAGAGACCCAGTACTTC.

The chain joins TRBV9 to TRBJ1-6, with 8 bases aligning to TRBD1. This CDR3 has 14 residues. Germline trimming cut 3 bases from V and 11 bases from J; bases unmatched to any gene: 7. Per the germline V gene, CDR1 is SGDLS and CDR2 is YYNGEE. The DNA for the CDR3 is TGTGCCAGCAGCGCGGGACAGGTGAGGACACCCCTCCACTTT. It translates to CASSAGQVRTPLHF.

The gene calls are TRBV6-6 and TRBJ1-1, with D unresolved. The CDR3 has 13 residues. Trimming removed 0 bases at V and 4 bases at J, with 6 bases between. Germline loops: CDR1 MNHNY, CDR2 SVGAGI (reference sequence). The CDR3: CASSYSRSTEAFF. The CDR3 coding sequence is TGTGCCAGCAGTTACTCGCGGAGCACTGAAGCTTTCTTT.

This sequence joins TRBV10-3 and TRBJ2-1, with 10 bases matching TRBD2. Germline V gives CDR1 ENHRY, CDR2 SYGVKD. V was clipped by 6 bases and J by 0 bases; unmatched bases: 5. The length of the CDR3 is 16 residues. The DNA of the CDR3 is TGTGCCATCAGGGGTAGCGGGGGGAGCTCCTACAATGAGCAGTTCTTC. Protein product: CAIRGSGGSSYNEQFF.

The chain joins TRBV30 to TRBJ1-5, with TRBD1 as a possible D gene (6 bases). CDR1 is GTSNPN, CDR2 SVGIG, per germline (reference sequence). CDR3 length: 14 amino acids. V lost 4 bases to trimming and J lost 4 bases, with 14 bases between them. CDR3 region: CAWTEGQPNQPQHF. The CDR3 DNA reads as TGTGCCTGGACTGAAGGACAGCCGAATCAGCCCCAGCATTTT.

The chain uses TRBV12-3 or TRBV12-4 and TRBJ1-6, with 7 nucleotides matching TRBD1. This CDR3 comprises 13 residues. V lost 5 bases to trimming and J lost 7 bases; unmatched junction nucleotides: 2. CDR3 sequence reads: CASSPGQNSPLHF. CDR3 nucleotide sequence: TGTGCCAGCAGTCCGGGACAGAATTCACCCCTCCACTTT.

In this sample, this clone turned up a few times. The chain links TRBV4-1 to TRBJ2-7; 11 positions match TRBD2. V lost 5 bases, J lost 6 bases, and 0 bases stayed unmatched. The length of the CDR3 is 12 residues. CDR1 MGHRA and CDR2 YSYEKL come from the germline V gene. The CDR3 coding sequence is TGCGCCAGCAGCGGGACTAGCGGCGAGCAGTACTTC. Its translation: CASSGTSGEQYF.

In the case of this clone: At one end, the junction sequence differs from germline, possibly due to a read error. The CDR3 region has the DNA TGTGCTAGCAGCATACAGGGGGCGGACACCGGGGAGCTGTTTTTT. The encoded protein is CASSIQGADTGELFF. The chain carries TRBV7-7 and TRBJ2-2, with 9 bases that match TRBD1. The germline gives CDR1 SSHAT, CDR2 FNYEAQ (reference sequence). CDR3 length: 15 amino acids.

CDR3 nucleotides: TGTGCCAGTAGCCACGAGAGATCTGGGACAGGGACCGATCAGCCCCAGCATTTT. Protein: CASSHERSGTGTDQPQHF. The V gene is TRBV19, the J gene TRBJ1-5; 9 bases agree with TRBD1. J was trimmed by 5 bases and V by 6 bases; bases with no gene match: 17. CDR3 length: 18 residues. The germline CDR1 and CDR2 sequences are LNHDA and SQIVND (reference sequence).

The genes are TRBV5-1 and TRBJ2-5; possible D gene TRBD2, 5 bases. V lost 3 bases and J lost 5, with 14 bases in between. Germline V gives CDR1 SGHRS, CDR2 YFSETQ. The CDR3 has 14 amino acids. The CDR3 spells CASSWGTRVETQYF. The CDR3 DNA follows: TGCGCCAGCAGCTGGGGTACGAGGGTGGAGACCCAGTACTTC. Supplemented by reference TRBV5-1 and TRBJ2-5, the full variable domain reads KAGVTQTPRYLIKTRGQQVTLSCSPISGHRSVSWYQQTPGQGLQFLFEYFSETQRNKGNFPGRFSGRQFSNSRSEMNVSTLELGDSALYLCASSWGTRVETQYFGPGTRLLVL.

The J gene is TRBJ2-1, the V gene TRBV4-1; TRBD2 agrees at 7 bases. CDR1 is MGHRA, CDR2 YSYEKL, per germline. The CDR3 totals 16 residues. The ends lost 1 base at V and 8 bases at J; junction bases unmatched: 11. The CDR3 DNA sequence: TGCGCCAGCAGCCAAGCCGGCACCGGCGGGAGAGATGAGCAGTTCTTC. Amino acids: CASSQAGTGGRDEQFF.

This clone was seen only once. In DNA, the CDR3 is TGTGCCAGCAGCTTAGTGAGAGTAGGGAGTCTAGCGGCCGGTGTCACCGGGGAGCTGTTTTTT. It is translated as CASSLVRVGSLAAGVTGELFF. The rearrangement links TRBV7-6 to TRBJ2-2; 7 bases map to TRBD2. Losses at the gene ends were 1 base for V and 4 bases for J; bases not matched to a gene: 21. This CDR3 contains 21 residues. Germline-derived CDR1 and CDR2 are SGHVS and FNYEAQ.

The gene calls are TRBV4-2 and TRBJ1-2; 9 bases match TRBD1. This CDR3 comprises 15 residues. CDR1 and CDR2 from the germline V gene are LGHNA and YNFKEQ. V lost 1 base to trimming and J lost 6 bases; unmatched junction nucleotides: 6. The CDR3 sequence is CASSQAYRGLNGYTF. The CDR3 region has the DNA TGTGCCAGCAGCCAAGCCTACAGGGGGCTGAATGGCTACACCTTC.

The CDR3 spells CASSQDGVGLGPGASNFEAFF. Written as DNA, the CDR3 is TGTGCCAGCAGCCAAGATGGGGTTGGGCTGGGGCCAGGGGCCTCCAATTTTGAAGCTTTCTTT. The chain employs TRBV14 and TRBJ1-1; D is possibly TRBD1 (6 bases). The CDR3 loop spans 21 amino acids. Germline V lookup: CDR1 SGHDN, CDR2 FVKESK. With 0 bases removed from V and 7 bases from J, the gap between germline ends came to 33 bases.

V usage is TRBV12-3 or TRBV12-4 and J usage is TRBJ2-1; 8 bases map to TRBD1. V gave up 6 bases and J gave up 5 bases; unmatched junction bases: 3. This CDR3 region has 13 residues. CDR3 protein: CASSETGDNEQFF. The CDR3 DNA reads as TGTGCCAGCAGCGAGACAGGGGACAATGAGCAGTTCTTC.

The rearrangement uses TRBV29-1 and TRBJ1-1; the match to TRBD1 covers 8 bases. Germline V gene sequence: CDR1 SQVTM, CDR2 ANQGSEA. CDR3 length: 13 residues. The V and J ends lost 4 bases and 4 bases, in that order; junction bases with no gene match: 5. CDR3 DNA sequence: TGCAGCGTTGGGACAGGGACGAGCACTGAAGCTTTCTTT. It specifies CSVGTGTSTEAFF.

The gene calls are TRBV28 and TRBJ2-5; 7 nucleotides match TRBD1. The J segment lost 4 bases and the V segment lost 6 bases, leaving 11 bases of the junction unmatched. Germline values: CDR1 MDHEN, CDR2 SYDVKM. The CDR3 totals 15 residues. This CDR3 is CASRENRGGIETQYF. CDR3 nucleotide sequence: TGTGCCAGCAGAGAAAACAGGGGCGGTATAGAGACCCAGTACTTC.

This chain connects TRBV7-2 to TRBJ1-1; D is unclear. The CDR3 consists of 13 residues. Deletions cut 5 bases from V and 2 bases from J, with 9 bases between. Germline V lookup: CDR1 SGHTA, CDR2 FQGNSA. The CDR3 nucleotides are TGTGCCAGCAGCCCCTACTTAAACACTGAAGCTTTCTTT. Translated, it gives CASSPYLNTEAFF.

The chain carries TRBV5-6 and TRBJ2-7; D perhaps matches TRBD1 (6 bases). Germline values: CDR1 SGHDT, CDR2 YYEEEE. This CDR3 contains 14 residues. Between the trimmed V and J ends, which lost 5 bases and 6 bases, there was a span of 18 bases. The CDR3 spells CASSSDRSWSEQYF. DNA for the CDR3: TGTGCCAGCAGTTCCGACAGGTCTTGGAGCGAGCAGTACTTC.

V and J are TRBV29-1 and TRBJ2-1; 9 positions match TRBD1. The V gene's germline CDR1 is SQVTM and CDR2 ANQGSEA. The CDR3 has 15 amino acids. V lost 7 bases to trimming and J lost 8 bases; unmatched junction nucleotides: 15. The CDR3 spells CSGQDTGGSGDEQFF. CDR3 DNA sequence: TGCAGCGGGCAAGATACAGGGGGCTCCGGCGATGAGCAGTTCTTC.

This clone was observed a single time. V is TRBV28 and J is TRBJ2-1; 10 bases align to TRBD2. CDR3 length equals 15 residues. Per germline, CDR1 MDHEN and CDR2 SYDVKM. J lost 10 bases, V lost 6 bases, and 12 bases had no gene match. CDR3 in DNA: TGTGCCAGCAGAGCCGGGACTAGCGCCTGGCGAGAGCAGTTCTTC. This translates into CASRAGTSAWREQFF.

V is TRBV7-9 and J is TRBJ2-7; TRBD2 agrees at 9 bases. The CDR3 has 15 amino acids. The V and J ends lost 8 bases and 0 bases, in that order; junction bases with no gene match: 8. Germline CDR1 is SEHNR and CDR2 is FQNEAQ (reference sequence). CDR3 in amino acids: CASRPGTSFSYEQYF. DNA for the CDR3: TGTGCCAGCCGACCCGGGACTAGCTTCTCCTACGAGCAGTACTTC.

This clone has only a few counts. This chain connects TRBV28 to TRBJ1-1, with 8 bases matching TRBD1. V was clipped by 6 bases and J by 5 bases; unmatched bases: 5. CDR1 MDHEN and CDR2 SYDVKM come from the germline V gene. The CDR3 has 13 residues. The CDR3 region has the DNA TGTGCCAGCAGAAGCGGACAGGGTACTGAAGCTTTCTTT. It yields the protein CASRSGQGTEAFF.

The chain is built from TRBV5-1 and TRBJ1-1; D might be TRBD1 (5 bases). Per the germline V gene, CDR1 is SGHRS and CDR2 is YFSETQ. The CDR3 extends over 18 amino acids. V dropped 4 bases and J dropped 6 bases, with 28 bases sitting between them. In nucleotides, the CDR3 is TGCGCCAGCAGCCTCTTGCCTACCCAGCCGGGGGGGGAATCTGAAGCTTTCTTT. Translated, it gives CASSLLPTQPGGESEAFF.

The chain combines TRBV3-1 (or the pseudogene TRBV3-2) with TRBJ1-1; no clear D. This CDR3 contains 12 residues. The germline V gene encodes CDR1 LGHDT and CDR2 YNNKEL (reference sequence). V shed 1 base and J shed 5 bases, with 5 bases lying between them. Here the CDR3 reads CASSQVRTEAFF. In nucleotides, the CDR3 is TGTGCCAGCAGCCAAGTTCGGACTGAAGCTTTCTTT.

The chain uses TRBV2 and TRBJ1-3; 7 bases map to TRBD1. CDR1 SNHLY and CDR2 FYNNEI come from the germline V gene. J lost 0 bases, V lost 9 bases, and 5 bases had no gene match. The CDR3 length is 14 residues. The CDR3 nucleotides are TGTGCCAGTTGGGACAGTCTCTCTGGAAACACCATATATTTT. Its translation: CASWDSLSGNTIYF. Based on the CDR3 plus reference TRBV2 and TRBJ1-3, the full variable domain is EPEVTQTPSHQVTQMGQEVILRCVPISNHLYFYWYRQILGQKVEFLVSFYNNEISEKSEIFDDQFSVERPDGSNFTLKIRSTKLEDSAMYFCASWDSLSGNTIYFGEGSWLTVV.

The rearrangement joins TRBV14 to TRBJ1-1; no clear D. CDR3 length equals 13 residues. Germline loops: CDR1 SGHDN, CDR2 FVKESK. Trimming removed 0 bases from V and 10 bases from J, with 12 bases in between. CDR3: CASSQDLVDAAFF. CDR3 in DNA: TGTGCCAGCAGCCAAGATCTAGTGGATGCAGCTTTCTTT.

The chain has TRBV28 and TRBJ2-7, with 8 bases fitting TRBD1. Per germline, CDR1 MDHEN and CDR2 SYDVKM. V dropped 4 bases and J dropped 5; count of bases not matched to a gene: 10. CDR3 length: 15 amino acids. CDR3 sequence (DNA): TGTGCCAGCAGTTCAACAGGGGGAGCTTTTAACGAGCAGTACTTC. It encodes CASSSTGGAFNEQYF.